The source of this TCR beta chain is a study of blood T cells in healthy people across ages. Study-wide results and limits: Considered underestimates were the diversity estimates obtained from one million T cells. A strong correlation was seen between TCR beta diversity and naive T cell percentage.

This CDR3 spans 17 amino acids. Trimming took 3 bases from V and 5 from J; bases not matched to a gene: 13. Germline lookup yields CDR1 MRHNA and CDR2 SNTAGT. A note on this clonotype: Its matching antigen is unknown.

The use of a sample-barcoded 5' primer and a J-beta primer mix characterized a second PCR of 7 to 11 cycles. TCRdb processed the 5' RACE reads anew with MiXCR; each CDR3 protein has one entry. Here the sample spans roughly 1,700,000 distinct CDR3 sequences, 25% to 30% being singletons. The material sequenced was blood. This sequence originates from a woman aged 25 to 45 in good health. The V gene is TRBV6-4, the J gene TRBJ2-1; TRBD2 aligns across 7 bases. This CDR3 is CASSEEIGLENHNEQFF. The CDR3 bases are TGTGCCAGCAGTGAAGAGATCGGACTAGAAAACCACAATGAGCAGTTCTTC.